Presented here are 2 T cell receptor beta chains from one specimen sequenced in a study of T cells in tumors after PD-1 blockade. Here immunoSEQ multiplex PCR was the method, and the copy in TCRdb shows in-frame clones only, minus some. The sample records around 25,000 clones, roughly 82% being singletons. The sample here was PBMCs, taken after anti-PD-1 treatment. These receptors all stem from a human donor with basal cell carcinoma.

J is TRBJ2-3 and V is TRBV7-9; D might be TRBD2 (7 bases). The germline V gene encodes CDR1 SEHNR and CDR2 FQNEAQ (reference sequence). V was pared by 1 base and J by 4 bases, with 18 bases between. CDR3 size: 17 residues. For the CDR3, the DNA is TGTGCCAGCAGCTTAGAGTTCGGTGCGGGGGCCGCAGATACGCAGTATTTT. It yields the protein CASSLEFGAGAADTQYF. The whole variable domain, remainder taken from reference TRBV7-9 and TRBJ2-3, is DTGVSQNPRHKITKRGQNVTFRCDPISEHNRLYWYRQTLGQGPEFLTYFQNEAQLEKSRLLSDRFSAERPKGSFSTLEIQRTEQGDSAMYLCASSLEFGAGAADTQYFGPGTRLTVL.

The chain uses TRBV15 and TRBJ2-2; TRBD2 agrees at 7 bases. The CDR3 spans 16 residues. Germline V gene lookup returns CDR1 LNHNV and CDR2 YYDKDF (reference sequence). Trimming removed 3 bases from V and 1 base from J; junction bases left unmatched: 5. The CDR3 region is CATSRGTIRNTGELFF. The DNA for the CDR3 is TGTGCCACCAGCAGGGGGACTATCCGGAACACCGGGGAGCTGTTTTTT.